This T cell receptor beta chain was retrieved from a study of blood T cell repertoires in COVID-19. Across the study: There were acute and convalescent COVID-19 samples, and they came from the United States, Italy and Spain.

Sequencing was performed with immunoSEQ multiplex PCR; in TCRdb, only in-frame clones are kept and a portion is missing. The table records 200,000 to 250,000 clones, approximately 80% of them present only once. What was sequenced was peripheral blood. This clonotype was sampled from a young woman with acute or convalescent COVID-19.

The CDR3 sequence is CASSEAKGTYEQYF. CDR3 nucleotides: TGTGCCAGCAGTGAAGCAAAGGGGACCTACGAGCAGTACTTC. This chain uses TRBV6-1 with TRBJ2-7; maybe TRBD1 (5 bases). This CDR3 has 14 residues. Germline loops: CDR1 MNHNS, CDR2 SASEGT. Trimming pared 0 bases from V and 2 bases from J, leaving 8 bases between.